The 32 T cell receptor beta chains presented below share a single source sample, sequenced in a study of blood T cells in healthy people across ages. The second PCR ran about 6 to 12 cycles with a sample-barcoded 5' primer and J-beta primers. TCRdb re-called the 5' RACE reads through MiXCR, storing one row per CDR3 protein. Seen here are 1.2 million to 1.5 million distinct CDR3 sequences, approximately 42% observed once, and the top ten hold less than 8%. What was sequenced was blood. The receptors stem from a woman younger than 30 in good health.

This clonotype has just a few counts. V and J are TRBV7-8 and TRBJ2-5, with D maybe TRBD2 (5 bases). Germline V lookup: CDR1 SGHVS, CDR2 FQNEAQ. V was shortened by 6 bases and J by 1 base, with 12 bases between the two germline ends. This CDR3 comprises 14 residues. The CDR3 DNA sequence: TGTGCCAGCAGAAGGAGCGGTTTCCAAGAGACCCAGTACTTC. Residues: CASRRSGFQETQYF.

This rearrangement joins TRBV28 to TRBJ2-7; tentatively, D is TRBD1 (5 bases). TRBJ2-5 matches the DNA end more closely, so the J call is doubtful. The length of the CDR3 is 14 residues. The germline CDR1 and CDR2 sequences are MDHEN and SYDVKM. The CDR3 region has the DNA TGTGCCAGCAGTCCCCATACAGGTCGTCAGACCCAGTACTTC. This codes for CASSPHTGRQTQYF.

CDR3: CASSLEGVRGYTF. CDR3 in DNA: TGTGCCAGCAGTCTTGAGGGGGTCCGGGGCTACACCTTC. J is TRBJ1-2 and V is TRBV7-6; tentative D call: TRBD1 (6 bases). The CDR3 sequence is 13 residues long. V lost 6 bases to trimming and J lost 8 bases, with 16 bases between them. Germline V lookup: CDR1 SGHVS, CDR2 FNYEAQ.

This sequence joins TRBV10-3 and TRBJ2-2; D not resolved. The CDR3 contains 11 residues. In germline, CDR1 is ENHRY, CDR2 SYGVKD. Trimming left V 5 bases short and J 6 bases short, with 4 bases between. The DNA of the CDR3 is TGTGCCATCAGTCCCTCCGGGGAGCTGTTTTTT. Encoded protein: CAISPSGELFF.

This clonotype was recorded only once. The chain's CDR3 is CSPRMGTQRGPDYGYTF. The CDR3 DNA reads TGCAGTCCCCGGATGGGGACGCAGCGGGGGCCGGACTATGGCTACACCTTC. The J gene is TRBJ1-2, the V gene TRBV20-1, with D perhaps TRBD1 (6 bases). CDR3 length: 17 amino acids. Germline CDR1 DFQATT, CDR2 SNEGSKA (reference sequence). The V end lost 8 bases, the J end lost 3 bases, and 28 bases lay between the germline ends.

This clonotype was seen a handful of times. The chain uses TRBV12-3 or TRBV12-4 and TRBJ2-1; possible D gene TRBD2, 5 bases. The CDR3 has 17 residues. The germline V and J ends were trimmed by 3 bases and 0 bases, with 15 bases remaining between them. CDR3 residues: CASSFVQRSYSYNEQFF. In nucleotides, the CDR3 is TGTGCCAGCAGTTTTGTCCAGCGGTCTTACTCCTACAATGAGCAGTTCTTC.

In this sample, this clonotype turned up a few times. J is TRBJ1-1 and V is TRBV3-1; D is perhaps TRBD1 (6 bases). There are 13 residues in the CDR3. Germline V gene data show CDR1 as LGHDT and CDR2 as YNNKEL (reference sequence). V lost 3 bases and J 10 bases, leaving 15 bases between the germline ends. CDR3 sequence reads: CASSQDTGTGAFF. The CDR3 nucleotides are TGTGCCAGCAGCCAGGACACAGGGACGGGAGCTTTCTTT. Together with reference TRBV3-1 and TRBJ1-1, the CDR3 gives the full variable domain: DTAVSQTPKYLVTQMGNDKSIKCEQNLGHDTMYWYKQDSKKFLKIMFSYNNKELIINETVPNRFSPKSPDKAHLNLHINSLELGDSAVYFCASSQDTGTGAFFGQGTRLTVV.

The sample holds a few counts of this clonotype. J is TRBJ1-2 and V is TRBV5-1, with D possibly TRBD1 on 5 matching bases. The germline V gene has CDR1 SGHRS and CDR2 YFSETQ. The CDR3 length is 15 residues. Trimming took 1 base from V and 4 from J, leaving 14 bases between them. The CDR3 DNA reads TGCGCCAGCAGCTTGCAGACCAGGGCTGCCTATGGCTACACCTTC. Its translation: CASSLQTRAAYGYTF. Using reference TRBV5-1 and TRBJ1-2 for the parts outside the CDR3, the full variable domain is KAGVTQTPRYLIKTRGQQVTLSCSPISGHRSVSWYQQTPGQGLQFLFEYFSETQRNKGNFPGRFSGRQFSNSRSEMNVSTLELGDSALYLCASSLQTRAAYGYTFGSGTRLTVV.

This clonotype appeared a few times. The gene calls are TRBV11-2 and TRBJ2-3, with 7 bases aligning to TRBD1. There are 16 residues in the CDR3. V shed 0 bases, J shed 4 bases, and the junction held 7 bases outside the gene matches. Germline-derived CDR1 and CDR2 are SGHAT and FQNNGV. The CDR3 is CASSLEGQRWADTQYF. The DNA for the CDR3 is TGTGCCAGCAGCTTAGAGGGACAGAGGTGGGCAGATACGCAGTATTTT.

The table lists this clonotype with a few counts. The chain uses TRBV20-1 and TRBJ1-2, with 9 nucleotides matching TRBD1. Per germline, CDR1 DFQATT and CDR2 SNEGSKA (reference sequence). J lost 2 bases, V lost 1 base, and 5 bases had no gene match. The CDR3 runs to 15 residues. The CDR3 here is CSARGQGVGNYGYTF. CDR3 nucleotide sequence: TGCAGTGCTAGAGGACAGGGGGTCGGAAACTATGGCTACACCTTC.

This clonotype was detected a few times. This rearrangement joins TRBV9 to TRBJ2-1, with 11 bases fitting TRBD2. The V and J ends lost 1 base and 6 bases, in that order; junction bases with no gene match: 3. The CDR3 sequence is 15 residues long. Germline loops: CDR1 SGDLS, CDR2 YYNGEE. The CDR3 coding sequence is TGTGCCAGCAGCGTACTAGCGGGGGGCCCCAATGAGCAGTTCTTC. It yields the protein CASSVLAGGPNEQFF.

The sample holds a few counts of this clonotype. The chain employs TRBV4-1 and TRBJ2-7; D remains ambiguous. V was shortened by 4 bases and J by 0 bases, with 13 bases between the two germline ends. The CDR3 length is 15 residues. Germline CDR1 MGHRA, CDR2 YSYEKL. CDR3 sequence: CASSPFGRNSYEQYF. The CDR3 nucleotides read TGCGCCAGCAGCCCTTTTGGACGGAACTCCTACGAGCAGTACTTC.

The gene calls are TRBV11-2 and TRBJ2-5; 8 bases map to TRBD2. The assigned J gene may be wrong: the sequence end matches TRBJ2-4 better. The CDR3 loop spans 18 amino acids. Germline CDR1 SGHAT, CDR2 FQNNGV. CDR3 DNA sequence: TGTGCCAGCAGCTCAATCAAGGGGGGGCGGGAGGACAAAAACATTCAGTACTTC. Translating it yields CASSSIKGGREDKNIQYF.

This clonotype has a handful of counts. V is TRBV5-1 and J is TRBJ2-3; no reliable D call. V was pared by 5 bases and J by 0 bases, with 16 bases between. Per germline, CDR1 SGHRS and CDR2 YFSETQ. The CDR3 covers 16 residues. CDR3 region: CASRLQSSSSTDTQYF. CDR3 sequence (DNA): TGCGCCAGCAGATTACAGTCATCGTCCAGCACAGATACGCAGTATTTT.

The V and J genes are TRBV10-1 and TRBJ2-1, with TRBD2 matching over 9 bases. V lost 2 bases and J lost 6; bases outside the gene matches: 5. Per germline, CDR1 WNHNN and CDR2 SYGVQD (reference sequence). The CDR3 sequence is 15 residues long. The CDR3 protein is CASSEPGLASNEQFF. In DNA form, the CDR3 reads TGCGCCAGCAGTGAGCCGGGACTAGCTAGCAATGAGCAGTTCTTC.

In its sample, this clonotype was seen once. The junction and the germline gene differ at one end; a read error may be behind it. The J gene is TRBJ1-2, the V gene TRBV6-2 or TRBV6-3; 7 bases match TRBD1. There are 17 residues in the CDR3. Germline CDR1 and CDR2: MNHEY and SVGEGT. CDR3 bases: TGTGCCAGCAGTTACGATCCCCGGGACAGCGTAAACTATGACTACACCTTC. Amino acid sequence: CASSYDPRDSVNYDYTF.

The V call is TRBV15, the J call TRBJ1-2; 7 bases fit TRBD1. The CDR3 is 17 residues long. Germline CDR1 is LNHNV and CDR2 is YYDKDF (reference sequence). The junction had 14 bases not matched to a gene; V was cut back by 3 bases and J by 4 bases. Written as DNA, the CDR3 is TGTGCCACCAGCAGGGGCCGGGACAGCCTCCTAACCTATGGCTACACCTTC. Amino acids: CATSRGRDSLLTYGYTF.

This clonotype has only one observation. The J gene is TRBJ2-2, the V gene TRBV9, with D hard to call. Trimming left V 0 bases short and J 3 bases short, with 9 bases between. CDR1 and CDR2 (germline): SGDLS, YYNGEE. The CDR3 spans 15 residues. The CDR3 loop is CASSVGAPDTGELFF. In DNA, the CDR3 is TGTGCCAGCAGCGTAGGGGCCCCGGACACCGGGGAGCTGTTTTTT.

The chain joins TRBV27 to TRBJ2-3; 7 bases agree with TRBD2. Germline assignment: CDR1 MNHEY and CDR2 SMNVEV (reference sequence). The CDR3 sequence is 16 residues long. The V and J ends lost 6 bases and 3 bases, in that order; junction bases with no gene match: 12. Written as DNA, the CDR3 is TGTGCCAGCAGCAGCCGCCAGGGAGCGGGGACAGATACGCAGTATTTT. The encoded protein is CASSSRQGAGTDTQYF.

Turning to this clonotype: A much larger clone differs by one base, so this may be a read error. The rearrangement joins TRBV7-2 to TRBJ2-1; TRBD2 might be the D (6 bases). V shed 1 base and J shed 13 bases, with 20 bases lying between them. Germline loops: CDR1 SGHTA, CDR2 FQGNSA. The CDR3 has 15 residues. The chain's CDR3 is CASSLGLTSMKTQFF. Written as DNA, the CDR3 is TGTGCCAGCAGCTTAGGATTGACTAGTATGAAGACCCAGTTCTTC.

The chain couples TRBV3-1 to TRBJ1-6, with D maybe TRBD1 (5 bases). Germline CDR1 and CDR2: LGHDT and YNNKEL (reference sequence). The CDR3 covers 15 residues. V dropped 2 bases and J dropped 9 bases, with 14 bases sitting between them. CDR3 protein: CASSQQQGPSSPLHF. CDR3 DNA sequence: TGTGCCAGCAGCCAACAGCAGGGTCCGAGTTCACCCCTCCACTTT. Full variable domain (outside the CDR3, taken from reference TRBV3-1 and TRBJ1-6): DTAVSQTPKYLVTQMGNDKSIKCEQNLGHDTMYWYKQDSKKFLKIMFSYNNKELIINETVPNRFSPKSPDKAHLNLHINSLELGDSAVYFCASSQQQGPSSPLHFGNGTRLTVT.

V gene TRBV6-6 combines with J gene TRBJ2-4; D is unclear. The CDR3 consists of 12 residues. Trimming pared 6 bases from V and 5 bases from J, leaving 8 bases between. Germline V gene lookup returns CDR1 MNHNY and CDR2 SVGAGI (reference sequence). The CDR3, as DNA: TGTGCCAGCAGGAGTCAAGAAAACATTCAGTACTTC. This sequence encodes CASRSQENIQYF.

V usage is TRBV5-5 and J usage is TRBJ2-4; TRBD2 might be the D (5 bases). The J call may be faulty, since TRBJ2-7 better matches the DNA end. In germline, CDR1 is SGHKS, CDR2 YYEKEE (reference sequence). This CDR3 is built from 14 residues. The chain's CDR3 is CASTDAYGTYEQYF. The CDR3 nucleotides are TGTGCCAGCACCGACGCTTACGGGACCTACGAGCAGTACTTC.

This rearrangement joins TRBV12-3 or TRBV12-4 to TRBJ2-5, with 8 bases lining up with TRBD2. This CDR3 is built from 12 residues. V was pared by 5 bases and J by 11 bases, with 7 bases of the junction left unmatched. The CDR3 region has the DNA TGTGCCAGCAGTCTCGGGGGGGTCTGGCAGTACTTC. Translated: CASSLGGVWQYF.

This sequence joins TRBV7-2 and TRBJ1-6, with TRBD1 identical over 7 bases. The CDR3 consists of 13 residues. The trim removed 4 bases at V and 10 bases at J, leaving 4 bases unmatched. Germline V lookup: CDR1 SGHTA, CDR2 FQGNSA. CDR3 sequence: CASSWQGESPLHF. CDR3 sequence (DNA): TGTGCCAGCAGCTGGCAGGGGGAATCACCCCTCCACTTT.

The V gene is TRBV15, the J gene TRBJ2-1; 9 nucleotides line up with TRBD2. The V segment lost 6 bases and the J segment 5 bases; nucleotides outside the gene matches: 8. The CDR3 is 15 amino acids. Looked up from germline, CDR1 is LNHNV and CDR2 is YYDKDF (reference sequence). The CDR3 DNA is TGTGCCACCAGTGGTCGGGCGGGAGGGGACAATGAGCAGTTCTTC. Amino acids: CATSGRAGGDNEQFF.

V gene TRBV4-2 combines with J gene TRBJ2-7, with a tentative D call TRBD2 (6 bases). Germline V CDR1 and CDR2: LGHNA, YNFKEQ. CDR3 length equals 19 residues. Trimming pared 4 bases from V and 2 bases from J, leaving 27 bases between. As DNA, the CDR3 is TGTGCCAGCAGCCGAATGCCAACACGAATAGTAGCGGAAACCTACGAGCAGTACTTC. It yields the protein CASSRMPTRIVAETYEQYF.

This clonotype came up many times. V gene TRBV12-3 or TRBV12-4 combines with J gene TRBJ2-1, with D possibly matching TRBD2 (5 bases). With 6 bases removed from V and 9 bases from J, the gap between germline ends came to 9 bases. This CDR3 comprises 11 residues. The CDR3 region has the DNA TGTGCCAGCAGCCTGGGAGTTGAGCAGTTCTTC. Amino acids: CASSLGVEQFF.

The rearrangement links TRBV28 to TRBJ1-1; 7 bases agree with TRBD1. Germline CDR1 is MDHEN and CDR2 is SYDVKM. The CDR3 runs 13 residues. V lost 6 bases and J lost 7; bases outside the gene matches: 8. The CDR3 nucleotides are TGTGCCAGCAGGGAGGGGGCAGTCGGTGAAGCTTTCTTT. This encodes CASREGAVGEAFF.

The chain is built from TRBV7-2 and TRBJ1-6; 7 bases fit TRBD1. The CDR3 has 15 residues. J gave up 7 bases and V 1 base, and 4 bases lay outside the gene matches. Germline loops: CDR1 SGHTA, CDR2 FQGNSA. The CDR3 here is CASSLVGRGNSPLHF. Here the CDR3 DNA reads TGTGCCAGCAGCTTAGTGGGCAGGGGGAATTCACCCCTCCACTTT.

This chain uses TRBV12-3 or TRBV12-4 with TRBJ1-1; 7 bases match TRBD1. With 5 bases clipped from V and 5 bases from J, the junction kept 11 bases outside the gene matches. This CDR3 is built from 15 residues. Here the CDR3 DNA reads TGTGCCAGCAGTCCTCAGGGGGGTGGAAGTACTGAAGCTTTCTTT. Its translation: CASSPQGGGSTEAFF.

The CDR3 DNA follows: TGTGCCAGCAGCTGGAGGACAGGCTTTAGTTATGGCTACACCTTC. This codes for CASSWRTGFSYGYTF. V gene TRBV5-6 combines with J gene TRBJ1-2, with TRBD1 identical over 7 bases. CDR1 SGHDT and CDR2 YYEEEE come from the germline V gene. CDR3 size: 15 residues. Unmatched junction bases numbered 10, after V lost 3 bases and J lost 5 bases.